The 22 T cell receptor beta chains below all came from one sample that was sequenced in a study of T cell changes during pregnancy in multiple sclerosis. Profiled with immunoSEQ multiplex PCR; TCRdb holds only in-frame clones, not every one. The data contain about 50,000 clones, about 90% of them singletons. Sequenced material: CD4+ T cells from peripheral blood mononuclear cells, taken after pregnancy. The receptors were sampled from a female donor in good health, enrolled as a control in a pregnancy study.

This chain links TRBV2 with TRBJ1-5, with TRBD1 matching 9 bases. From germline, CDR1 is SNHLY and CDR2 FYNNEI. V was pared by 6 bases and J by 1 base, with 4 bases of the junction left unmatched. The CDR3 runs 15 residues. The chain's CDR3 is CASRSGQGSNQPQHF. The CDR3, as DNA: TGTGCCAGCAGGAGTGGACAGGGGAGCAATCAGCCCCAGCATTTT.

This rearrangement joins TRBV6-5 to TRBJ1-2; a possible D gene is TRBD1 (6 bases). V lost 0 bases and J 4 bases, leaving 6 bases between the germline ends. The CDR3 is 13 residues long. Per germline, CDR1 MNHEY and CDR2 SVGAGI. The CDR3 is CASSYSRGYGYTF. In DNA, the CDR3 is TGTGCCAGCAGTTACTCCAGGGGCTATGGCTACACCTTC.

The chain has TRBV28 and TRBJ1-1; TRBD1 agrees at 9 bases. With V trimmed by 6 bases and J by 4 bases, 6 bases remained unmatched. Germline V gene data show CDR1 as MDHEN and CDR2 as SYDVKM. CDR3 length: 14 amino acids. The CDR3 DNA follows: TGTGCCAGCAGACCAACAGGGGGCCTCACTGAAGCTTTCTTT. The encoded protein is CASRPTGGLTEAFF.

The gene calls are TRBV7-9 and TRBJ2-1; 8 nucleotides agree with TRBD2. V lost 3 bases and J lost 4; bases outside the gene matches: 5. This CDR3 is 15 amino acids long. Germline V gene lookup returns CDR1 SEHNR and CDR2 FQNEAQ (reference sequence). CDR3 bases: TGTGCCAGCAGCTTCGCGGGGGGCGAATACAATGAGCAGTTCTTC. It codes for CASSFAGGEYNEQFF.

The gene calls are TRBV2 and TRBJ1-3; D call uncertain. Germline V gene data show CDR1 as SNHLY and CDR2 as FYNNEI. Trimming left V 1 base short and J 0 bases short, with 4 bases between. CDR3 size: 14 residues. DNA for the CDR3: TGTGCCAGCAGTGAAGGCAGCTCTGGAAACACCATATATTTT. Translated: CASSEGSSGNTIYF.

The chain combines TRBV14 with TRBJ2-1, with D possibly TRBD2 on 5 matching bases. Germline V gene sequence: CDR1 SGHDN, CDR2 FVKESK. The CDR3 has 11 residues. Trimming shortened V by 4 bases and J by 14 bases, and 12 bases separated the two germline ends. The CDR3 here is CASSLEGGEFF. CDR3 DNA sequence: TGTGCCAGCAGCCTTGAGGGCGGAGAGTTCTTC.

In its sample, this clone was seen a few times. The V and J genes are TRBV5-4 and TRBJ1-4, with TRBD1 matching 7 bases. The V and J ends lost 2 bases and 5 bases, in that order; junction bases with no gene match: 6. The CDR3 covers 15 residues. Per the germline V gene, CDR1 is SGHNT and CDR2 is YYREEE (reference sequence). CDR3 in DNA: TGTGCCAGCAGCTTTCGACAGGGTTACAATGAAAAACTGTTTTTT. Translating it yields CASSFRQGYNEKLFF.

V is TRBV6-1 and J is TRBJ1-3; D is uncertain. V dropped 6 bases and J dropped 4 bases, with 16 bases sitting between them. Germline V gene sequence: CDR1 MNHNS, CDR2 SASEGT. This CDR3 is built from 15 residues. The CDR3 DNA sequence: TGTGCCAGCAGCCCTCGAAGCGGTAACGGAAACACCATATATTTT. Amino acid sequence: CASSPRSGNGNTIYF.

The chain combines TRBV29-1 with TRBJ1-1; D possibly corresponds to TRBD1 (6 bases). V lost 7 bases and J lost 8, with 14 bases in between. From germline, CDR1 is SQVTM and CDR2 ANQGSEA. The CDR3 is 11 residues long. The CDR3 here is CSGGTGTEAFF. CDR3 DNA: TGCAGCGGCGGTACCGGGACAGAAGCTTTCTTT.

The chain uses TRBV7-3 and TRBJ2-2, with a weak D call TRBD2 (5 bases). From germline, CDR1 is SGHTA and CDR2 FQGTGA. The CDR3 extends over 14 amino acids. Trimming cost V 5 bases and J 6 bases, with 13 bases left between them. Here the CDR3 reads CASSPEGAPGELFF. CDR3 bases: TGTGCCAGCAGCCCCGAGGGCGCCCCCGGGGAGCTGTTTTTT. The variable domain in full, with the rest retrieved from reference TRBV7-3 and TRBJ2-2, is GAGVSQTPSNKVTEKGKYVELRCDPISGHTALYWYRQSLGQGPEFLIYFQGTGAADDSGLPNDRFFAVRPEGSVSTLKIQRTERGDSAVYLCASSPEGAPGELFFGEGSRLTVL.

The sample holds one count of this clone. This sequence joins TRBV11-3 and TRBJ2-3, with no clear D. The CDR3 is made up of 15 amino acids. Germline V gene sequence: CDR1 SGHNT, CDR2 YENEEA. Trimming took 1 base from V and 0 from J, leaving 8 bases between them. The CDR3 nucleotides read TGTGCCAGCAGCTTAGGGGCCTTGAGCACAGATACGCAGTATTTT. It yields the protein CASSLGALSTDTQYF.

CDR3 sequence reads: CASGPGYRNAYGYTF. In DNA form, the CDR3 reads TGTGCCAGCGGTCCAGGATATAGGAACGCTTATGGCTACACCTTC. The genes are TRBV7-9 and TRBJ1-2; D not certain. CDR1 SEHNR and CDR2 FQNEAQ come from the germline V gene (reference sequence). The CDR3 loop spans 15 amino acids. V was trimmed by 8 bases and J by 5 bases, leaving 21 bases between them.

V usage is TRBV6-5 and J usage is TRBJ1-2; no firm D call. Trimming stripped 7 bases from V and 7 bases from J, with 16 bases between. The germline V gene encodes CDR1 MNHEY and CDR2 SVGAGI. The CDR3 is 13 amino acids. The CDR3 DNA is TGTGCCAGCACCCAGTCCAGCGGCAGTGGCTACACCTTC. It codes for CASTQSSGSGYTF.

This rearrangement joins TRBV2 to TRBJ1-5; D uncertain. The germline CDR1 and CDR2 sequences are SNHLY and FYNNEI. V was trimmed by 3 bases and J by 6 bases, leaving 12 bases between them. The CDR3 has 14 amino acids. The CDR3 DNA sequence: TGTGCCAGCAGTGAGGGTCGTCGGGGTCAGCCCCAGCATTTT. This codes for CASSEGRRGQPQHF.

The CDR3 sequence is CAWSSTSDGTDTQYF. CDR3 nucleotides: TGTGCCTGGAGTTCGACTAGCGATGGCACAGATACGCAGTATTTT. V usage is TRBV30 and J usage is TRBJ2-3, with TRBD2 matching over 8 bases. V gave up 2 bases and J gave up 1 base; unmatched junction bases: 5. CDR3 length: 15 residues. Germline lookup yields CDR1 GTSNPN and CDR2 SVGIG (reference sequence). Variable domain in full (rest from reference TRBV30 and TRBJ2-3): SQTIHQWPATLVQPVGSPLSLECTVEGTSNPNLYWYRQAAGRGLQLLFYSVGIGQISSEVPQNLSASRPQDRQFILSSKKLLLSDSGFYLCAWSSTSDGTDTQYFGPGTRLTVL.

For this clone: At the DNA level, this CDR3 is encoded by other sequences in the same sample as well. The chain couples TRBV18 to TRBJ2-7; D is unclear. The germline V gene encodes CDR1 KGHSH and CDR2 LQKENI. Trimming took off 3 bases at V and 0 bases at J, with 6 bases between the two ends. CDR3 length: 13 amino acids. CDR3 loop: CASSPGVSYEQYF. The CDR3 region has the DNA TGTGCCAGCTCACCCGGAGTCTCCTACGAGCAGTACTTC. Variable domain in full (rest from reference TRBV18 and TRBJ2-7): NAGVMQNPRHLVRRRGQEARLRCSPMKGHSHVYWYRQLPEEGLKFMVYLQKENIIDESGMPKERFSAEFPKEGPSILRIQQVVRGDSAAYFCASSPGVSYEQYFGPGTRLTVT.

The V and J genes are TRBV5-1 and TRBJ2-3, with D perhaps matching TRBD1 (6 bases). The CDR3 loop spans 14 amino acids. From germline, CDR1 is SGHRS and CDR2 YFSETQ. The V end was cut by 4 bases, the J end by 8 bases, with 17 bases between. The CDR3 sequence: CASSTGHQFGTQYF. In DNA form, the CDR3 reads TGCGCCAGCAGCACGGGACATCAGTTTGGTACGCAGTATTTT. The full variable domain, with the rest looked up from reference TRBV5-1 and TRBJ2-3, is KAGVTQTPRYLIKTRGQQVTLSCSPISGHRSVSWYQQTPGQGLQFLFEYFSETQRNKGNFPGRFSGRQFSNSRSEMNVSTLELGDSALYLCASSTGHQFGTQYFGPGTRLTVL.

This clone was seen just once. The chain employs TRBV6-1 and TRBJ2-1, with 10 positions matching TRBD1. With 3 bases clipped from V and 6 bases from J, the junction kept 5 bases outside the gene matches. The CDR3 has 15 residues. The germline V gene has CDR1 MNHNS and CDR2 SASEGT. For the CDR3, the DNA is TGTGCCAGCAGTGATGTGACAGGGGGCATCAATGAGCAGTTCTTC. Translating it yields CASSDVTGGINEQFF.

The sample holds a few counts of this clone. The genes are TRBV5-4 and TRBJ2-5, with 8 positions matching TRBD2. The trim removed 2 bases at V and 1 base at J, leaving 1 base unmatched. The CDR3 runs 14 residues. Germline CDR1 and CDR2: SGHNT and YYREEE (reference sequence). The CDR3 region is CASSLAGAQETQYF. DNA of the CDR3: TGTGCCAGCAGCTTAGCGGGGGCCCAAGAGACCCAGTACTTC.

The chain links TRBV7-9 to TRBJ1-2; no clear D. Germline V gene sequence: CDR1 SEHNR, CDR2 FQNEAQ (reference sequence). This CDR3 region has 13 residues. The V gene lost 5 bases and the J gene lost 1 base, with 8 bases spanning the gap. The CDR3: CASSQQDNYGYTF. DNA of the CDR3: TGTGCCAGCAGCCAGCAGGATAACTATGGCTACACCTTC.

The V gene is TRBV5-4, the J gene TRBJ2-2; tentative D call: TRBD1 (6 bases). The V gene lost 0 bases and the J gene lost 5 bases, with 11 bases spanning the gap. There are 15 residues in the CDR3. The germline gives CDR1 SGHNT, CDR2 YYREEE (reference sequence). CDR3: CASSLGGLGTGELFF. The CDR3 nucleotides are TGTGCCAGCAGCTTGGGGGGGCTCGGGACCGGGGAGCTGTTTTTT.

The chain joins TRBV6-5 to TRBJ1-1; D call uncertain. CDR1 MNHEY and CDR2 SVGAGI come from the germline V gene. The CDR3 consists of 13 residues. The V and J ends lost 2 bases and 2 bases respectively, with 6 bases between them. The CDR3 protein is CASSYTGNTEAFF. In DNA form, the CDR3 reads TGTGCCAGCAGTTACACGGGTAACACTGAAGCTTTCTTT.